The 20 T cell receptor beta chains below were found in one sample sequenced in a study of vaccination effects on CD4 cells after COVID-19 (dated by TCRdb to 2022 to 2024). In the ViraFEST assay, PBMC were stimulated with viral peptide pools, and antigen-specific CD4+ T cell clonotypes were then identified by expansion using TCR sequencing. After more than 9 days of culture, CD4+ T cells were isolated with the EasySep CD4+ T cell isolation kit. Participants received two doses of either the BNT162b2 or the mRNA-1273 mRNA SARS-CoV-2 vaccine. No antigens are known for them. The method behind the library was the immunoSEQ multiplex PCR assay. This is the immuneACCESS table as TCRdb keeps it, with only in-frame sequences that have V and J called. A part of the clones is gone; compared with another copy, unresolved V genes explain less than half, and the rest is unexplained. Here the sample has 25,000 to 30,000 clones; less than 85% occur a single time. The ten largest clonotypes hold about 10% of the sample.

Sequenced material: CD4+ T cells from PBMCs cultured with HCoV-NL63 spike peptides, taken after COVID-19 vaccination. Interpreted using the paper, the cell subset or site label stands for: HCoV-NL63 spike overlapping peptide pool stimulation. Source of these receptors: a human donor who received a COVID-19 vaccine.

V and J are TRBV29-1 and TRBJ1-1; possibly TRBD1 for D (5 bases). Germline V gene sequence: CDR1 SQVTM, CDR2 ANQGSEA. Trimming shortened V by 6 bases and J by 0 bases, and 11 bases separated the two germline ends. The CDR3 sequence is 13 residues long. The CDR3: CSVKAGLNTEAFF. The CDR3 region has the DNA TGCAGCGTCAAGGCGGGACTGAACACTGAAGCTTTCTTT. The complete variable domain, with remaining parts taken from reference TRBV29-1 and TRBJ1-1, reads SAVISQKPSRDICQRGTSLTIQCQVDSQVTMMFWYRQQPGQSLTLIATANQGSEATYESGFVIDKFPISRPNLTFSTLTVSNMSPEDSSIYLCSVKAGLNTEAFFGQGTRLTVV.

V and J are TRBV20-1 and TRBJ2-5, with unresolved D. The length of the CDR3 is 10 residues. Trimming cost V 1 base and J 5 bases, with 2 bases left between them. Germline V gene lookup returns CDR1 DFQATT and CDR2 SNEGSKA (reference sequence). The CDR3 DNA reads TGCAGTGCTAGAGTGGAGACCCAGTACTTC. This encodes CSARVETQYF.

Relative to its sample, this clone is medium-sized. In nucleotides, the CDR3 is TGTGCCAGCAGCTTTTACGGAGGTACGCAGTATTTT. Translation gives CASSFYGGTQYF. The chain combines TRBV7-2 with TRBJ2-3; the D gene is possibly TRBD2 (5 bases). The CDR3 length is 12 residues. Germline-derived CDR1 and CDR2 are SGHTA and FQGNSA. V was clipped by 3 bases and J by 8 bases, with 9 bases between them.

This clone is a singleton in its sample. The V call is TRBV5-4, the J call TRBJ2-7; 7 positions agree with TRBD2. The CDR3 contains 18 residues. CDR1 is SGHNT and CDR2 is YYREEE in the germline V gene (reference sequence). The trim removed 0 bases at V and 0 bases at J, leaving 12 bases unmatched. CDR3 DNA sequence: TGTGCCAGCAGCTTGGGAGGTGGCGGCGAGCGGGGCTCCTACGAGCAGTACTTC. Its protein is CASSLGGGGERGSYEQYF.

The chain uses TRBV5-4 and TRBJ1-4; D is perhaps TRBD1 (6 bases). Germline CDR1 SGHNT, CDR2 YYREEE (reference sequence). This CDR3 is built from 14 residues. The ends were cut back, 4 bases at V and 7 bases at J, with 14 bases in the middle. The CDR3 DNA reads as TGTGCCAGCAGCGCGCAGGGGAGGAGTGAAAAACTGTTTTTT. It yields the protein CASSAQGRSEKLFF.

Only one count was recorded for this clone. The CDR3 spells CASSYDGSGLNTEAFF. The DNA of the CDR3 is TGTGCCAGCAGTTACGATGGGTCAGGATTAAACACTGAAGCTTTCTTT. This chain uses TRBV6-5 with TRBJ1-1; D not resolved. V lost 2 bases and J lost 2, with 15 bases in between. The CDR3 consists of 16 residues. CDR1 and CDR2 (germline): MNHEY, SVGAGI.

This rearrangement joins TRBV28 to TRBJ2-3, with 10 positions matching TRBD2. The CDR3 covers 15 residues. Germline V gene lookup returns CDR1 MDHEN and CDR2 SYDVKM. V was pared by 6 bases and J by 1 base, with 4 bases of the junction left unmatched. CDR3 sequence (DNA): TGTGCCAGCAGCCGCGGACTAGCGGGCACAGATACGCAGTATTTT. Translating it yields CASSRGLAGTDTQYF.

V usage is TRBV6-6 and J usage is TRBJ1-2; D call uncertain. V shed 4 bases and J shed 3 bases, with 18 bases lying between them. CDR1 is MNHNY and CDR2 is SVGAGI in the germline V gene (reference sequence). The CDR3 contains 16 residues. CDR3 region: CASSSLDGFTDYGYTF. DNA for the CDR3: TGTGCCAGCAGTTCACTCGACGGGTTCACTGACTATGGCTACACCTTC.

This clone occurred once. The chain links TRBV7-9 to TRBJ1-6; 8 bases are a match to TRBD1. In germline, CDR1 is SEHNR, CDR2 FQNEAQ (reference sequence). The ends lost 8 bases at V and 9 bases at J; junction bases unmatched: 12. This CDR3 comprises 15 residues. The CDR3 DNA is TGTGCCAGCGCTGAGGTGGGACAGGTTACTTCACCCCTCCACTTT. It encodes CASAEVGQVTSPLHF.

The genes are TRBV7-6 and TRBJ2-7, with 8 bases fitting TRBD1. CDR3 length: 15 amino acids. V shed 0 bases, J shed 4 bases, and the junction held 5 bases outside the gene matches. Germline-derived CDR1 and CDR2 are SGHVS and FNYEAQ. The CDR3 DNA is TGTGCCAGCAGCTTAGCCGGACAGGGTAGTTACGAGCAGTACTTC. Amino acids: CASSLAGQGSYEQYF.

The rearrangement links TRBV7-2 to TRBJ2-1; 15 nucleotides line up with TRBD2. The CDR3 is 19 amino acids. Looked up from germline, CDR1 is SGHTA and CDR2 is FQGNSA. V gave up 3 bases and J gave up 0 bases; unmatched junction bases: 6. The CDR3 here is CASSFGTSGRTGSYNEQFF. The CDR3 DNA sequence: TGTGCCAGCAGCTTTGGGACTAGCGGGAGGACAGGCTCCTACAATGAGCAGTTCTTC.

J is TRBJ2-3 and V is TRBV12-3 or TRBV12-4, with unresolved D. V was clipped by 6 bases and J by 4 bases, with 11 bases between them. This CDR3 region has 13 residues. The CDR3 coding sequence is TGTGCCAGCAGCTTGGACGTGTCAGATACGCAGTATTTT. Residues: CASSLDVSDTQYF.

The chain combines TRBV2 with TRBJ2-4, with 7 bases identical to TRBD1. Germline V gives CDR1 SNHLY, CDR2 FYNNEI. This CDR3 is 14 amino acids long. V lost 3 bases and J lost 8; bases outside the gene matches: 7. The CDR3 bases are TGTGCCAGCAGTGACGACAGGGATGGGGACATTCAGTACTTC. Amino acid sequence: CASSDDRDGDIQYF.

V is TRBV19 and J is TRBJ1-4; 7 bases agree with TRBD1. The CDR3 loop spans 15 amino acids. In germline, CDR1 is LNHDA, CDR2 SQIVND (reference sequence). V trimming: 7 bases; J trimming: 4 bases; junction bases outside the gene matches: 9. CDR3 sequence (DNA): TGTGCCAGTAATACCTACAGGGGAGGTAATGAAAAACTGTTTTTT. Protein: CASNTYRGGNEKLFF.

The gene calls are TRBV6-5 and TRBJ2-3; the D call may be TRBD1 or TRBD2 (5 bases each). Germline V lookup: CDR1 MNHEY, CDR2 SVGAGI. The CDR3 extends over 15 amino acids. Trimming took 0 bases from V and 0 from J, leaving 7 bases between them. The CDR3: CASSYSGVSTDTQYF. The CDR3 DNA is TGTGCCAGCAGTTACTCGGGGGTTAGCACAGATACGCAGTATTTT.

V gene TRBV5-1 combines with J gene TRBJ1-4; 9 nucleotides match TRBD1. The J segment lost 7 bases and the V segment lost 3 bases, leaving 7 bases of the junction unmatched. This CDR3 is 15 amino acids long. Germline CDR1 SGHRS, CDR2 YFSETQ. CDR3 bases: TGCGCCAGCAGCTCGCGGACAGGGGAGGTTGAAAAACTGTTTTTT. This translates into CASSSRTGEVEKLFF.

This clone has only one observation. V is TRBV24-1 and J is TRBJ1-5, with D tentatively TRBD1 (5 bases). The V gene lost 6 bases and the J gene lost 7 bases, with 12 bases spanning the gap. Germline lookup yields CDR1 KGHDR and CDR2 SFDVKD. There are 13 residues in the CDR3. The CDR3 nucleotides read TGTGCCACCAGTTTGCAGGGAAGACAGCCCCAGCATTTT. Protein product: CATSLQGRQPQHF.

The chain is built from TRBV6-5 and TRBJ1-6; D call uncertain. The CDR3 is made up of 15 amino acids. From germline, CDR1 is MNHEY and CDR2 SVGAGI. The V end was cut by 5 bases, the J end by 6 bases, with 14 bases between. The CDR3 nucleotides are TGTGCCAGCAGTCCACGTGTCGGGGTTAATTCACCCCTCCACTTT. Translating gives CASSPRVGVNSPLHF.

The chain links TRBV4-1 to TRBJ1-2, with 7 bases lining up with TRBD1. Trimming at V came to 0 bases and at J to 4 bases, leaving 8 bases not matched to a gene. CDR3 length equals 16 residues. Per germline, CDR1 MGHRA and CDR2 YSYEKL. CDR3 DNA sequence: TGCGCCAGCAGCCAAGAATTGGTTGACAGGGTCTATGGCTACACCTTC. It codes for CASSQELVDRVYGYTF.

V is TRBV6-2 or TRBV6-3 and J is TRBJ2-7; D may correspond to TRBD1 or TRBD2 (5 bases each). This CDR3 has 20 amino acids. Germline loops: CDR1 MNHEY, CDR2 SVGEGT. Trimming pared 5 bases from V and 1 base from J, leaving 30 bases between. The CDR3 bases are TGTGCCAGCAGTCTGAAGAACAAAACATCAAGGGACCGCACGTCCTACGAGCAGTACTTC. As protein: CASSLKNKTSRDRTSYEQYF.